The 20 T cell receptor beta chains in this list originate from one sample, sequenced in a study of blood T cell repertoires in COVID-19. The data were produced by immunoSEQ multiplex PCR, yet TCRdb's version contains in-frame clones alone and is incomplete. Of 200,000 or so clones listed, about 88% are singletons. Sequenced input: peripheral blood. Every receptor here comes from a middle-aged woman who had recovered from COVID-19.

The chain employs TRBV19 and TRBJ2-1; a weak D match, TRBD2 (6 bases). Germline values: CDR1 LNHDA, CDR2 SQIVND (reference sequence). CDR3 length: 14 amino acids. V lost 3 bases, J lost 9 bases, and 15 bases lay in between. The CDR3 sequence is CASSIVLAESEQFF. CDR3 sequence (DNA): TGTGCCAGTAGTATCGTGTTAGCGGAGAGTGAGCAGTTCTTC.

The chain is built from TRBV7-2 and TRBJ1-6, with TRBD1 matching over 7 bases. The CDR3 is made up of 15 amino acids. V trimming: 6 bases; J trimming: 7 bases; junction bases outside the gene matches: 9. CDR1 is SGHTA and CDR2 is FQGNSA in the germline V gene. In DNA form, the CDR3 reads TGTGCCAGCAGACCTGGGGGACAGCTAAATTCACCCCTCCACTTT. Protein: CASRPGGQLNSPLHF.

V usage is TRBV7-8 and J usage is TRBJ2-3, with 12 bases fitting TRBD2. Germline V lookup: CDR1 SGHVS, CDR2 FQNEAQ. Germline trimming cut 5 bases from V and 4 bases from J; bases unmatched to any gene: 10. This CDR3 contains 17 residues. CDR3 DNA: TGTGCCAGCAGCCAAAGCATACTAGCGGGAGGTCCAGATACGCAGTATTTT. This codes for CASSQSILAGGPDTQYF. Combining the CDR3 with reference TRBV7-8 and TRBJ2-3 gives the whole variable domain GAGVSQSPRYKVAKRGQDVALRCDPISGHVSLFWYQQALGQGPEFLTYFQNEAQLDKSGLPSDRFFAERPEGSVSTLKIQRTQQEDSAVYLCASSQSILAGGPDTQYFGPGTRLTVL.

The chain recombines TRBV9 with TRBJ2-3; possible D gene TRBD2, 5 bases. Trimming removed 3 bases from V and 1 base from J, with 15 bases in between. Germline V gene sequence: CDR1 SGDLS, CDR2 YYNGEE. This CDR3 is 16 amino acids long. The CDR3 region has the DNA TGTGCCAGCAGCGCAGGAGATCTCGGGGGCACAGATACGCAGTATTTT. Its translation is CASSAGDLGGTDTQYF.

The chain combines TRBV6-4 with TRBJ1-6; 8 bases align to TRBD1. The CDR3 runs to 18 residues. The germline V gene encodes CDR1 MRHNA and CDR2 SNTAGT. V lost 4 bases to trimming and J lost 9 bases; unmatched junction nucleotides: 17. The CDR3 DNA follows: TGTGCCAGCAGTGCTGGGGGCACAGGGGGAGGCTTAAGTTCACCCCTCCACTTT. Amino acids: CASSAGGTGGGLSSPLHF.

The sample holds a few counts of this clone. This chain links TRBV27 with TRBJ1-3; D gene ambiguous. The germline CDR1 and CDR2 sequences are MNHEY and SMNVEV (reference sequence). The CDR3 extends over 15 amino acids. The ends were cut back, 7 bases at V and 0 bases at J, with 13 bases in the middle. The CDR3 DNA sequence: TGTGCCAGCACCTCTCTGGGGAGCTCTGGAAACACCATATATTTT. Its protein product is CASTSLGSSGNTIYF.

The chain recombines TRBV28 with TRBJ1-2, with D possibly matching TRBD1 (6 bases). CDR3 length: 14 amino acids. The V end lost 5 bases, the J end lost 2 bases, and 12 bases lay between the germline ends. Per the germline V gene, CDR1 is MDHEN and CDR2 is SYDVKM. CDR3 in DNA: TGTGCCAGCAGTACACCGACAGGAAACTATGGCTACACCTTC. It specifies CASSTPTGNYGYTF.

J is TRBJ1-6 and V is TRBV28; no definite D call. This CDR3 contains 15 residues. V lost 8 bases, J lost 2 bases, and 13 bases lay in between. CDR1 is MDHEN, CDR2 SYDVKM, per germline. DNA of the CDR3: TGTGCCAGCCAAAATCCAACAACCTATAATTCACCCCTCCACTTT. It specifies CASQNPTTYNSPLHF.

This chain joins TRBV6-4 and TRBJ1-3, with TRBD1 as a possible D gene (5 bases). This CDR3 has 17 residues. The germline CDR1 and CDR2 sequences are MRHNA and SNTAGT. Trimming removed 2 bases at V and 3 bases at J, with 17 bases between. CDR3 region: CASSDVFGGGGGNTIYF. The CDR3, as DNA: TGTGCCAGCAGTGACGTTTTTGGGGGAGGCGGTGGAAACACCATATATTTT.

The V call is TRBV5-1, the J call TRBJ2-2; D might be TRBD1 (5 bases). Trimming removed 4 bases from V and 3 bases from J, with 13 bases in between. This CDR3 spans 15 amino acids. Germline CDR1 reads SGHRS; CDR2 reads YFSETQ. CDR3 protein: CASSPTASDTGELFF. DNA of the CDR3: TGCGCCAGCAGCCCGACAGCCTCGGACACCGGGGAGCTGTTTTTT.

The genes are TRBV25-1 and TRBJ2-7, with 9 bases lining up with TRBD1. The CDR3 loop spans 17 amino acids. CDR1 MGHDK and CDR2 SYGVNS come from the germline V gene. Trimming cost V 6 bases and J 1 base; bases outside gene matches: 13. As DNA, the CDR3 is TGTGCCAGCAGCGCCGTCCCGGGACAGGGTGGTTCCTACGAGCAGTACTTC. This gives the protein CASSAVPGQGGSYEQYF.

The chain employs TRBV30 and TRBJ2-3; 11 bases match TRBD2. V gave up 0 bases and J gave up 5 bases; unmatched junction bases: 7. The CDR3 spans 16 residues. The germline V gene has CDR1 GTSNPN and CDR2 SVGIG (reference sequence). The CDR3 here is CAWSVWASGRQDTQYF. The CDR3 DNA follows: TGTGCCTGGAGTGTATGGGCTAGCGGGAGGCAAGATACGCAGTATTTT.

The V call is TRBV6-6, the J call TRBJ2-7, with a weak D call TRBD1 (5 bases). The V gene lost 2 bases and the J gene lost 2 bases, with 13 bases spanning the gap. CDR3 length: 15 residues. Germline loops: CDR1 MNHNY, CDR2 SVGAGI (reference sequence). For the CDR3, the DNA is TGTGCCAGCAGTTACCAGGGTCGGGCCACCTACGAGCAGTACTTC. It encodes CASSYQGRATYEQYF.

This chain uses TRBV14 with TRBJ1-1; a possible D gene is TRBD1 (6 bases). The CDR3 is 15 residues long. The V end was cut by 4 bases, the J end by 0 bases, with 12 bases between. The germline gives CDR1 SGHDN, CDR2 FVKESK. The chain's CDR3 is CASSPRTVLNTEAFF. CDR3 DNA sequence: TGTGCCAGCAGCCCTAGGACAGTACTGAACACTGAAGCTTTCTTT.

The V gene is TRBV28, the J gene TRBJ2-7; D unresolved. Germline-derived CDR1 and CDR2 are MDHEN and SYDVKM. V dropped 2 bases and J dropped 2 bases, with 7 bases sitting between them. CDR3 size: 13 residues. This chain's CDR3 is CASSLNSAYEQYF. CDR3 DNA sequence: TGTGCCAGCAGTTTAAACAGTGCCTACGAGCAGTACTTC.

This chain links TRBV7-6 with TRBJ1-1; a possible D gene is TRBD1 (6 bases). CDR3 length equals 17 residues. CDR1 is SGHVS, CDR2 FNYEAQ, per germline. Trimming took 5 bases from V and 0 from J, leaving 19 bases between them. This chain's CDR3 is CASSLLPQGTMNTEAFF. The DNA for the CDR3 is TGTGCCAGCAGCCTCTTACCCCAGGGGACCATGAACACTGAAGCTTTCTTT.

About this clone itself: The sample carries other DNA sequences with the same CDR3. The CDR3 region is CASSQGQGGGYTF. DNA for the CDR3: TGTGCCAGCAGCCAGGGACAGGGAGGAGGCTACACCTTC. This rearrangement joins TRBV3-1 (or the pseudogene TRBV3-2) to TRBJ1-2, with TRBD1 matching over 9 bases. The trim removed 3 bases at V and 8 bases at J, leaving 4 bases unmatched. CDR1 is LGHDT, CDR2 YNNKEL, per germline (reference sequence). The CDR3 loop spans 13 amino acids.

The rearrangement joins TRBV7-9 to TRBJ2-7, with TRBD1 identical over 8 bases. Germline assignment: CDR1 SEHNR and CDR2 FQNEAQ (reference sequence). The CDR3 totals 14 residues. V trimming: 4 bases; J trimming: 2 bases; junction bases outside the gene matches: 4. Here the CDR3 reads CASSSPDRAYEQYF. The CDR3 region has the DNA TGTGCCAGCAGCTCGCCGGACAGGGCCTACGAGCAGTACTTC.

The chain carries TRBV5-4 and TRBJ2-3, with D perhaps TRBD1 (6 bases). The V gene's germline CDR1 is SGHNT and CDR2 YYREEE (reference sequence). V dropped 2 bases and J dropped 4 bases, with 11 bases sitting between them. This CDR3 is 14 amino acids long. The CDR3 coding sequence is TGTGCCAGCAGCTTTCCCGACAGGCCAGATACGCAGTATTTT. Amino acid sequence: CASSFPDRPDTQYF.

The J gene is TRBJ2-5, the V gene TRBV19; TRBD1 matches 12 bases. The V and J ends lost 8 bases and 5 bases, in that order; junction bases with no gene match: 6. The germline CDR1 and CDR2 sequences are LNHDA and SQIVND (reference sequence). This CDR3 has 14 residues. The CDR3 reads CASGDRGRRETQYF. CDR3 nucleotides: TGTGCCAGTGGGGACAGGGGGCGGCGGGAGACCCAGTACTTC.